The rows below give T cell receptor beta chains drawn from one sample of a study of cytomegalovirus exposure and HLA in healthy donors. Clones were sequenced by immunoSEQ multiplex PCR, and TCRdb holds only the in-frame ones, with some missing. In the table there are about 140,000 clones, around 75% of which are singletons. Sequenced input: PBMCs. Source of these receptors: a man aged 30-40 years in good health and CMV-seronegative. CDR3s include the opening cysteine and the closing phenylalanine or tryptophan. Fields, in order: clone size, V gene, D gene, J gene, CDR3 protein, CDR3 DNA. D genes are given only for firm matches. Clone sizes are given selectively: once, few, many, or a class where the clone is expanded.

NA,TRBV5-1,TRBD2,TRBJ2-2,CASSLPPGLVFGELFF,TGCGCCAGCAGCTTGCCCCCGGGACTAGTTTTCGGGGAGCTGTTTTTT
NA,TRBV2,TRBD1,TRBJ1-2,CASRTGDGYTF,TGTGCCAGCAGGACAGGGGACGGCTACACCTTC
NA,TRBV28,NA,TRBJ2-5,CASSIRGETQYF,TGTGCCAGCAGCATTCGGGGGGAGACCCAGTACTTC
NA,TRBV19,TRBD1,TRBJ2-2,CASSSARDRYTGELFF,TGTGCCAGTAGTTCAGCGAGGGACAGGTACACCGGGGAGCTGTTTTTT
NA,TRBV18,NA,TRBJ1-1,CASSFSDRRFTEAFF,TGTGCCAGCTCATTTTCAGACAGACGGTTCACTGAAGCTTTCTTT
NA,TRBV7-2,TRBD1,TRBJ1-4,CASSLTGINEKLFF,TGTGCCAGCAGCTTGACAGGGATTAATGAAAAACTGTTTTTT
NA,TRBV9,NA,TRBJ2-1,CASSVGRSSHSYNEQFF,TGTGCCAGCAGCGTAGGCAGATCCTCCCACTCCTACAATGAGCAGTTCTTC
few,TRBV7-9,NA,TRBJ2-6,CASSPPGSANGLTF,TGTGCCAGCAGCCCACCGGGGTCGGCCAACGGCCTGACTTTC
NA,TRBV7-9,NA,TRBJ1-4,CASSPPQGREGEKLFF,TGTGCCAGCAGCCCCCCACAGGGACGGGAGGGTGAAAAACTGTTTTTT
NA,TRBV10-3,NA,TRBJ2-1,CAISTGSLRNEQFF,TGTGCCATCAGCACCGGGAGCCTACGCAATGAGCAGTTCTTC
NA,TRBV6-1,TRBD2,TRBJ2-1,CASSLDRGGEQFF,TGTGCCAGCAGCCTAGACCGGGGGGGTGAGCAGTTCTTC
NA,TRBV9,NA,TRBJ2-5,CASSVEDGSTGEQYF,TGTGCCAGCAGCGTAGAGGACGGCTCTACGGGGGAGCAGTACTTC
NA,TRBV7-9,TRBD2,TRBJ2-7,CASSAGTRSEQYF,TGTGCCAGCAGCGCCGGGACTAGATCGGAGCAGTACTTC
NA,TRBV12-2,NA,TRBJ1-1,CASRLAPDSNTEAFF,TGTGCAAGTCGCTTAGCGCCAGATTCTAACACTGAAGCTTTCTTT
NA,TRBV2,NA,TRBJ2-7,CASSTDRTSYEQYF,TGTGCCAGCAGTACAGACAGGACCTCCTACGAGCAGTACTTC
NA,TRBV6-5,NA,TRBJ1-2,CASSYAEANYGYTF,TGTGCCAGCAGTTACGCAGAAGCTAACTATGGCTACACCTTC
few,TRBV5-1,NA,TRBJ1-2,CASSLAGGEGYTF,TGCGCCAGCAGCTTGGCCGGAGGGGAGGGCTACACCTTC
NA,TRBV7-3,TRBD2,TRBJ2-3,CASSLNSGGVTDTQYF,TGTGCCAGCAGCTTAAATAGCGGGGGAGTCACAGATACGCAGTATTTT
NA,TRBV29-1,NA,TRBJ2-7,CSARSGVEQYF,TGCAGCGCCAGATCAGGGGTCGAGCAGTACTTC
NA,TRBV28,NA,TRBJ2-7,CASSSPRLFSYEQYF,TGTGCCAGCAGTTCGCCAAGACTCTTTTCCTACGAGCAGTACTTC
NA,TRBV2,NA,TRBJ1-5,CASSYSNQPQHF,TGTGCCAGCAGTTATAGCAATCAGCCCCAGCATTTT
NA,TRBV28,NA,TRBJ1-5,CASSISGGGEQPQHF,TGTGCCAGCAGTATATCGGGGGGAGGAGAACAGCCCCAGCATTTT
NA,TRBV5-6,TRBD1,TRBJ1-1,CASSKDRTVTEAFF,TGTGCCAGCAGCAAGGACAGGACGGTCACTGAAGCTTTCTTT
medium-sized,TRBV6-1,NA,TRBJ1-2,CASSERNRADGYTF,TGTGCCAGCAGTGAAAGGAACAGGGCCGATGGCTACACCTTC
NA,TRBV5-1,NA,TRBJ2-3,CASSLDRVIGTQYF,TGCGCCAGCAGCTTGGACAGGGTAATCGGTACGCAGTATTTT
NA,TRBV6-1,TRBD1,TRBJ1-1,CASKTGTMMNTEAFF,TGTGCCAGCAAGACAGGGACGATGATGAACACTGAAGCTTTCTTT
NA,TRBV6-6,TRBD1,TRBJ1-2,CASSYSTGTVLAGYTF,TGTGCCAGCAGTTACTCTACCGGGACAGTATTGGCTGGCTACACCTTC
NA,TRBV4-1,NA,TRBJ2-7,CASSQDIQVNSYEQYF,TGCGCCAGCAGCCAAGATATCCAGGTTAACTCCTACGAGCAGTACTTC